This entry describes one TCR beta chain. Antigen unknown. Germline trimming cut 7 bases from V and 1 base from J; bases unmatched to any gene: 3. The CDR3 has 13 amino acids. CDR1 is SGHVS, CDR2 FNYEAQ, per germline. This specimen belongs to a study of T cell responses to AZD1222 COVID-19 vaccine. About the study: Second doses that came at about 4 or about 12 weeks were put together. Study conclusions and caveats: None of the repertoires were sampled until the peak T cell response had passed. The study identified only six AZD1222 recipients as seropositive at baseline. The donors showed a predominance of white British ancestry and of females, with possible underestimation of clonal diversity.

The table came from immunoSEQ multiplex PCR; TCRdb's copy has only in-frame clones and leaves some out. The sample holds 100,000 to 150,000 clones; 87% are singletons and the top ten take around 9.3%. This receptor was taken from an adult in good health. The sample was peripheral blood, taken on day 0 of AZD1222 vaccination. The J gene is TRBJ1-1, the V gene TRBV7-6, with 7 positions matching TRBD1. The DNA for the CDR3 is TGTGCCAGCACCCAGGGGGGGAACACTGAAGCTTTCTTT. This sequence encodes CASTQGGNTEAFF. The full variable domain, with the rest looked up from reference TRBV7-6 and TRBJ1-1, is GAGVSQSPRYKVTKRGQDVALRCDPISGHVSLYWYRQALGQGPEFLTYFNYEAQQDKSGLPNDRFSAERPEGSISTLTIQRTEQRDSAMYRCASTQGGNTEAFFGQGTRLTVV.